Listed below are T cell receptor beta chains from one sample, sequenced in a study of cytomegalovirus exposure and HLA in healthy donors. The data were produced by immunoSEQ multiplex PCR, yet TCRdb's version contains in-frame clones alone and is incomplete. The sample contains about 98,000 clones, just under 95% of which appear only once. The sequenced sample was PBMCs. The source is a young woman in good health and CMV-seronegative. Each CDR3 is given with its conserved first and last residue. Each record gives: V gene, D gene, clone size, J gene, CDR3 DNA, CDR3 protein. D genes are given only for firm matches. Clone size is shown for a subset of rows, as once, few, many or a class of expanded clone.

>TRBV6-4|NA|NA|TRBJ1-5
TGTGCCAGCAGTGACTTACAGGGCAGGGAGCAGCCCCAGCATTTT
CASSDLQGREQPQHF
>TRBV9|TRBD1|NA|TRBJ2-2
TGTGCCAGCAGCGAGGGACAGGGGCCAAGGGAGCTGTTTTTT
CASSEGQGPRELFF
>TRBV6-1|NA|NA|TRBJ2-7
TGTGCCAGCAGTGAACCGGGGATTATCTACGAGCAGTACTTC
CASSEPGIIYEQYF
>TRBV29-1|NA|NA|TRBJ1-1
TGCAGCGTTCGTTGGCCGGGGAACACTGAAGCTTTCTTT
CSVRWPGNTEAFF
>TRBV18|TRBD1|NA|TRBJ2-3
TGTGCCAGCTCACTTACACTCGGGACAGGGGGCACAGATACGCAGTATTTT
CASSLTLGTGGTDTQYF
>TRBV7-2|NA|NA|TRBJ1-5
TGTGCCAGCAGTCTGCGCGGCAATCAGCCCCAGCATTTT
CASSLRGNQPQHF
>TRBV6-7|NA|NA|TRBJ1-1
TGTGCCAGCCGATTAATATCCCAGGGAAACACTGAAGCTTTCTTT
CASRLISQGNTEAFF
>TRBV4-1|NA|NA|TRBJ2-1
TGCGCCAGCAGCTCTGGGGCCCTCGAGTCCTACAATGAGCAGTTCTTC
CASSSGALESYNEQFF
>TRBV25-1|TRBD2|NA|TRBJ2-3
TGTGCCAGCAGGATAGCGGGGGGGCAAACAGATACGCAGTATTTT
CASRIAGGQTDTQYF
>TRBV30|NA|NA|TRBJ2-7
TGTGCCTGGAGTGTTTACGGGATCTACGAGCAGTACTTC
CAWSVYGIYEQYF
>TRBV5-4|TRBD2|once|TRBJ2-3
TGTGCCAGCAGCTCTGGCGGGGGGGATACGCAGTATTTT
CASSSGGGDTQYF
>TRBV7-8|TRBD1|NA|TRBJ2-3
TGTGCCAGCAGCTTAAGGACAGGGAGCACAGATACGCAGTATTTT
CASSLRTGSTDTQYF
>TRBV7-9|TRBD1|NA|TRBJ2-3
TGTGCCAGCAGCTCCTCGGGGACAGGGAACCCAGATACGCAGTATTTT
CASSSSGTGNPDTQYF